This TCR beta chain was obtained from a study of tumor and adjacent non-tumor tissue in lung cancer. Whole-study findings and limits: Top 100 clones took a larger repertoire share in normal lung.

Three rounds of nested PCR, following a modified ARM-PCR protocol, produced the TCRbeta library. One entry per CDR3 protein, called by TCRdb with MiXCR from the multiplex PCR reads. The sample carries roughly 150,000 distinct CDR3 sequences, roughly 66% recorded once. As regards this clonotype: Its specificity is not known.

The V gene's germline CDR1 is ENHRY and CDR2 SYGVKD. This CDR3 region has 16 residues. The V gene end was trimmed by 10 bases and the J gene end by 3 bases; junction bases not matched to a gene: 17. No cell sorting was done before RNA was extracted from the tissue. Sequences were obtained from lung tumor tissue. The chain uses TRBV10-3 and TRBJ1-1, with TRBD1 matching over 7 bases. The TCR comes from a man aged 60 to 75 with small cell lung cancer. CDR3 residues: CATNSNQGGSYTEAFF. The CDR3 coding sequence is TGTGCCACCAATTCGAACCAGGGGGGATCGTACACTGAAGCTTTCTTT.